This T cell receptor beta chain was recovered during a study of blood T cell repertoires in COVID-19 (TCRdb year 2020). Broadly, across the study: Samples from collaborators originated in the United States, Italy and Spain and spanned both the acute and convalescent phases of COVID-19. Where available, HLA class I and class II types were obtained from metadata supplied by the sample provider rather than from assay-based typing. Deeply sampled blood TCRbeta repertoires from subjects exposed to, actively infected with, or recovered from COVID-19 were included in the dataset. Samples came from the ongoing ImmuneRACE study (first 160 participants) plus 1,254 subjects from 6 global collaborators. The repertoires were released in a freely available public database meant as a resource for research on the immune response to SARS-CoV-2. The material from the prospective study consisted of cDNA or gDNA derived from T cells, B-cell-depleted T cells, or PBMCs. The sample metadata nearly always contained a de-identified subject ID, COVID-19 status, age in years and sex.

Study-wide conclusions, independent of this receptor: The quantity of clinical and demographic metadata differed by source and by participant and was supplied without curation.

A word on this clone: Its antigen has not been determined. No clone much larger than this one lies a single base away; base qualities are absent.

For CDR1 and CDR2, the germline V gene lists SGHDT and YYEEEE. The CDR3 goes from the cysteine to the phenylalanine over 15 residues. The read is trimmed to its CDR3 DNA, 45 bases read in frame from base 1. V is cut by 5 bases and J by 2 bases, and the space between the germline ends is 14 bases. One collaborating source in Seattle enrolled patients during active infection and followed them longitudinally through the course of disease. The collaborating institutions used their own protocols to collect whole blood in K2EDTA tubes. For TCRbeta analysis, collaborators shipped samples as frozen whole blood, isolated PBMCs, or DNA extracted from either of those sample types. TCRbeta CDR3 regions were amplified from genomic DNA by means of the immunoSEQ Assay, a bias-controlled multiplex PCR. For the original study's pipeline: The number of nucleated cells in each sample was estimated from the amplification of reference gene primers within the assay. To quantify the absolute abundance of each unique TCRbeta CDR3 rearrangement, sequence reads were collapsed and filtered. For each sample, productive Simpson clonality was calculated as the square root of Simpson's diversity index across productive rearrangements. Sourced from immuneACCESS, this table was stored by TCRdb with only in-frame sequences that have V and J called. A share of the clones is absent; for the studies checked, an unresolved V gene accounts for under half, and the remainder has no known explanation. Clone size and V and J calls were adopted from that table, with D and trimming inferred from the DNA. The sample table holds roughly 150,000 clones, of which around nine tenths were seen once. About 9.4% of the sample comes from the top ten.

Sample: peripheral blood. The origin of this receptor is a woman between 70 and 85 years old with COVID-19, enrolled during active disease. The chain couples TRBV5-6 to TRBJ2-1; the D gene is possibly TRBD1, with 5 bases matching. The DNA is TGTGCCAGCAGACCCGTGGACACCGCCTACAATGAGCAGTTCTTC. Translated, this gives CASRPVDTAYNEQFF.